Included here is one T cell receptor beta chain sequence, with context. What it recognizes is unknown. These data belong to a study of T cell repertoires in cytomegalovirus infection. Across the study: HLA-C-restricted CMV epitopes, recently identified, and well-studied HLA-B-restricted ones were used by the study. Study outcomes and limitations: Cumulative frequency (of public TCR beta family members) identified carriers of CMV plus the relevant HLA.

MiXCR was run by TCRdb on the reads, yielding one entry per CDR3 protein. The sample gives some 940,000 distinct CDR3 sequences, around 30% of which show up once; 11% to 15% is in the top ten. The CDR3 loop spans 13 amino acids. The J segment lost 0 bases and the V segment lost 8 bases, leaving 4 bases of the junction unmatched. Germline loops: CDR1 DFQATT, CDR2 SNEGSKA (reference sequence). The rearrangement joins TRBV20-1 to TRBJ1-2; 9 bases align to TRBD1. The sample consisted of cultured CD8+ T cells from PBMCs, taken from culture after CMV antigen stimulation. The receptor's source is a human donor in good health (CMV status not recorded). Some clones in this sample may be carry-over from other donors' samples. This CDR3 is CSPGQGANYGYTF. The CDR3 nucleotides read TGCAGTCCGGGACAGGGCGCTAACTATGGCTACACCTTC.